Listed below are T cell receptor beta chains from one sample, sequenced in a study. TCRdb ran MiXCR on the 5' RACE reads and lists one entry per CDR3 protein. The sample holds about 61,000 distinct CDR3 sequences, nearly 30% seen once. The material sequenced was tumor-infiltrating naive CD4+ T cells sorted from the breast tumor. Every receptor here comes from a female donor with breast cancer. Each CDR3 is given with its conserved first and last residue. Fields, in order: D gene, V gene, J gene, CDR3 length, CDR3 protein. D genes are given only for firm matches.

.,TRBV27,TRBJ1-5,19,CASSYPIGGQGSQLQPQHF
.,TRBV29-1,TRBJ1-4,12,CSVTLGREKLFF
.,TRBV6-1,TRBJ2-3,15,CASSDRGHRTDTQYF
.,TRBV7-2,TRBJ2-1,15,CASSLSHSSYNEQFF
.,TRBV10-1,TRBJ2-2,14,CASRPSGETGELFF
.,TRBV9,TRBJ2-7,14,CASSPAGTSGEQYF
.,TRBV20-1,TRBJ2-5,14,CSATRVRSQETQYF
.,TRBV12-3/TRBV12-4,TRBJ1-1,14,CASSLQTTNTEAFF
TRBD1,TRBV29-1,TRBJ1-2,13,CSVEVGQGYGYTF
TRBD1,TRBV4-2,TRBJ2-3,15,CASTRTGGGTDTQYF
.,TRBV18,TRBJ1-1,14,CASSPEMANTEAFF
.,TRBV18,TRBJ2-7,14,CASSPRAGPYEQYF
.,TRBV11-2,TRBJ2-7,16,CASSLFPGLAGYEQYF
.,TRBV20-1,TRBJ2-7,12,CSARGGRYEQYF
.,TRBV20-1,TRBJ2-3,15,CSAPSPGSAADTQYF
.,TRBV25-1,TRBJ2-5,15,CASSRGGTAQETQYF
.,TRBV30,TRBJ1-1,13,CAWSEDLNTEAFF
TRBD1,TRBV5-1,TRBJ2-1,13,CASSPGQGSEQFF
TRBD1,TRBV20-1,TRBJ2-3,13,CSVSGGGTDTQYF
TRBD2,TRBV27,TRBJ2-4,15,CASSLSPGGSNIQYF